The clone carrying this T cell receptor (beta chain) was seen repeatedly, ten times or more. The antigen is unknown. The data are from a study of molecular identifiers for immune sequencing clone quantification. On the study more broadly: Replicates involved a five-way split of RNA from approximately 20,000 or 98,000 naive CD8 cells, with sequencing of four. General study results and limits: Clones exceeding 20 RNA copies carried over 98% of effector molecules but under 1% of naive-cell molecules. Spike-in Jurkat TCR RNA from a single cell reportedly registered among about a million naive cells.

Both previously described methods and listed TCR primers were employed to make bulk TCR libraries. TCRdb passed the PCR reads through MiXCR, listing each CDR3 protein once. This table has fewer than 45,000 distinct CDR3 sequences, roughly 24% appearing once. CDR3 length equals 15 residues. Germline CDR1 SGHNT, CDR2 YYREEE (reference sequence). Trimming cost V 0 bases and J 4 bases, with 13 bases left between them. The sequence came from a human donor in good health. Some libraries in this study had Jurkat cell RNA spiked in. V gene TRBV5-4 combines with J gene TRBJ1-1; perhaps TRBD1 as D (6 bases). The sequencing input was naive CD8+ T cells from blood, with Jurkat cell RNA spiked in. Subset specified: FACS-sorted CD8+CD4-CCR7+CD45RA+ naive T cells. Here the CDR3 reads CASSLGQGWGTEAFF. The CDR3 nucleotides read TGTGCCAGCAGCTTGGGGCAGGGGTGGGGCACTGAAGCTTTCTTT. The full variable domain, its missing parts supplied by reference TRBV5-4 and TRBJ1-1, is ETGVTQSPTHLIKTRGQQVTLRCSSQSGHNTVSWYQQALGQGPQFIFQYYREEENGRGNFPPRFSGLQFPNYSSELNVNALELDDSALYLCASSLGQGWGTEAFFGQGTRLTVV.